This entry describes one T cell receptor beta chain. This specimen belongs to a study of blood T cell repertoires in COVID-19. Whole-study context: Sites in the United States, Italy and Spain provided acute and convalescent COVID-19 samples. T cells, B-cell-depleted T cells, or PBMCs provided the cDNA or gDNA that served as material.

CDR3 length equals 17 residues. Deletions cut 5 bases from V and 1 base from J, with 18 bases between. The germline V gene has CDR1 SEHNR and CDR2 FQNEAQ (reference sequence). As originally analysed: Amplification from reference gene primers served as the basis for estimated nucleated cell counts. Some clones are missing from TCRdb's copy, which holds only in-frame ones; the method was immunoSEQ multiplex PCR. V and J calls plus clone size are reproduced from that table; the DNA served to infer D and trimming. The repertoire holds about 190,000 clones, approximately 90% seen once, with under 2.5% in the top ten.

The sample was peripheral blood. The J gene is TRBJ1-3, the V gene TRBV7-9; possibly TRBD1 for D (5 bases). The clonotype originates from a man aged 65 to 79 with active or convalescent COVID-19. The DNA of the CDR3 is TGTGCCAGCAGCCCGTACAGGAGCGACTGGTCTGGAAACACCATATATTTT. It translates to CASSPYRSDWSGNTIYF.